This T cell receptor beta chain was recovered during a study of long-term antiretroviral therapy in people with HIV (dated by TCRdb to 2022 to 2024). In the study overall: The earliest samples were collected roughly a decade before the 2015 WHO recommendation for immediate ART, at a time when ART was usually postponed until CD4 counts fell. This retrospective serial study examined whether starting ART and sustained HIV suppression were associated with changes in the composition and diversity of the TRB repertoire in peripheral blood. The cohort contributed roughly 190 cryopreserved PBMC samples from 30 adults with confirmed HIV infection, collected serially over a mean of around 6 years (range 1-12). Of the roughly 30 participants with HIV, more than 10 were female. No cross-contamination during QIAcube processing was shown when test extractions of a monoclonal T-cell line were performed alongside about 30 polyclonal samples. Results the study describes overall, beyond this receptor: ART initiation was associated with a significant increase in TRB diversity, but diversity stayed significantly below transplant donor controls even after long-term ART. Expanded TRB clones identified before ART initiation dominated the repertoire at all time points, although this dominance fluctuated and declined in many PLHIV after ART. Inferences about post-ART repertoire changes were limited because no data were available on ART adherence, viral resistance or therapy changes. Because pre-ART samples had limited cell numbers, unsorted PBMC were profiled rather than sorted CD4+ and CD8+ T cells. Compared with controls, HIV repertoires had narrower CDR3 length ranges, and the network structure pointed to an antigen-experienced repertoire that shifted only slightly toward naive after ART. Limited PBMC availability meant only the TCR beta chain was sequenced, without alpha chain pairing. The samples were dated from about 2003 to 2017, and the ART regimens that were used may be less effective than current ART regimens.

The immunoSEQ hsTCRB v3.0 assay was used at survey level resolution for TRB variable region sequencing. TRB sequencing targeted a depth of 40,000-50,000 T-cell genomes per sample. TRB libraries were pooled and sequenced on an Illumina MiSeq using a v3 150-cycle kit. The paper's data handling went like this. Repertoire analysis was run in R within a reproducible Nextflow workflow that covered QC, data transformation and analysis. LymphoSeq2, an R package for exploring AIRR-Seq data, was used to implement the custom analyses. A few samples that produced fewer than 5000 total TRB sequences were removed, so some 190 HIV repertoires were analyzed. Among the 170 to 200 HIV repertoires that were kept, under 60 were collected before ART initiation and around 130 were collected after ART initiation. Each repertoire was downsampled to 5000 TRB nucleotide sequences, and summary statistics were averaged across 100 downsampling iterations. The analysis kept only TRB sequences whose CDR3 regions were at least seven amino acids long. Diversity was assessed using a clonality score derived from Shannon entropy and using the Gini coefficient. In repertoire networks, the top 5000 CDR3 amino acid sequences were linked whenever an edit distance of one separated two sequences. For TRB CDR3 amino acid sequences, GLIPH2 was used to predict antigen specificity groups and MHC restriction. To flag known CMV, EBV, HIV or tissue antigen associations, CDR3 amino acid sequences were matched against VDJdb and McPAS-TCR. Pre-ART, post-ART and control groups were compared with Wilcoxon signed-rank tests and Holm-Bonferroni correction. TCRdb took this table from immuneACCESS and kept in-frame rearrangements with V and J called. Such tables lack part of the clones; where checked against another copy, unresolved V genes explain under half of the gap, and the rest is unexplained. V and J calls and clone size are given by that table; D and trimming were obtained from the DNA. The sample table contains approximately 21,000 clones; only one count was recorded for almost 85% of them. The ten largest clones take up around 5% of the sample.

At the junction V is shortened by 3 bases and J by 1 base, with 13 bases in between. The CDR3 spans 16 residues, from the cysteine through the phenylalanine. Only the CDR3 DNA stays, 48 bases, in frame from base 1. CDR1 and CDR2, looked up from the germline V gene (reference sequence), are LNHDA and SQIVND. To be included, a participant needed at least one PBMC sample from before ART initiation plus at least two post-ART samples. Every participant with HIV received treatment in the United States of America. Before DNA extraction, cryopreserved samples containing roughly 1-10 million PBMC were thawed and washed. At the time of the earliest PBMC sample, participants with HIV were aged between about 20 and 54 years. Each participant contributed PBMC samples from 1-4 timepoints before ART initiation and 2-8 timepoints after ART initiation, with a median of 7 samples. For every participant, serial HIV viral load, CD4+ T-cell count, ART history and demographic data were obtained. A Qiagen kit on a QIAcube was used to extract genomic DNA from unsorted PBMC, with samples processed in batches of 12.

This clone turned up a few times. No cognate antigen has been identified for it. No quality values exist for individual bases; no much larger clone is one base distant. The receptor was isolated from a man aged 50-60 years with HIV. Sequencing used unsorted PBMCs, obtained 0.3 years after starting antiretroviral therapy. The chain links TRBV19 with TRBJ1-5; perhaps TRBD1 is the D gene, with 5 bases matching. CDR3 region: CASSIWGGLSNQPQHF. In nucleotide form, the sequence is TGTGCCAGTAGTATCTGGGGGGGGTTGAGCAATCAGCCCCAGCATTTT. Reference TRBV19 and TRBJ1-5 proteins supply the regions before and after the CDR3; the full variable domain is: DGGITQSPKYLFRKEGQNVTLSCEQNLNHDAMYWYRQDPGQGLRLIYYSQIVNDFQKGDIAEGYSVSREKKESFPLTVTSAQKNPTAFYLCASSIWGGLSNQPQHFGDGTRLSIL.